This is a list of T cell receptor beta chains from one sample in a study of low-dose radiotherapy and immunotherapy resistance in tumors. Each CDR3 protein is one row after TCRdb ran MiXCR on the reads. The table has under 90,000 distinct CDR3 sequences, less than 40% seen once. Sequenced material: PBMCs, taken before treatment. The source of these receptors is a female donor with ovarian cancer. Both conserved end residues are part of each CDR3. A D gene is named only where the DNA matches it firmly. Size tells how often a clone was seen (once, few, many) or the class of an expanded clone, and some rows leave it out.

-	TRBV7-2	16	TRBJ2-5	many	TGTGCCAGCAGCTTTAGGGCCTCGGGATACCAAGAGACCCAGTACTTC	CASSFRASGYQETQYF
TRBD2	TRBV9	17	TRBJ2-1	many	TGTGCCAGCAGCGTAGCGACTAGCGGGGGGGCTTACAATGAGCAGTTCTTC	CASSVATSGGAYNEQFF
-	TRBV6-6	13	TRBJ1-5	many	TGTGCCGCGACGGGGGACATCGCTCAGCCCCAGCATTTT	CAATGDIAQPQHF
-	TRBV7-9	15	TRBJ1-1	many	TGTGCCAGCAGCTTTTTCGAGGGACCGAACACTGAAGCTTTCTTT	CASSFFEGPNTEAFF
-	TRBV7-9	14	TRBJ2-5	-	TGTGCCAGCAGCTTGGGAGGGACAGTGAAGACCCAGTACTTC	CASSLGGTVKTQYF
TRBD2	TRBV19	14	TRBJ2-1	many	TGTGCCAGTAGTGGGACTAGCGGGTTAGGGGAGCAGTTCTTC	CASSGTSGLGEQFF
-	TRBV20-1	14	TRBJ2-7	many	TGCAGTGCTAGAGAGACACTTTTCTCCTACGAGCAGTACTTC	CSARETLFSYEQYF
-	TRBV28	15	TRBJ2-7	-	TGTGCCAGCAGTCAAGGGGTAAGGGGCTCCTGCGAGCAGTACTTC	CASSQGVRGSCEQYF
-	TRBV20-1	15	TRBJ1-2	-	TGCAGTGCTAGAGAGTCTTCATCCGGGACTGGGGGCTACACCTTC	CSARESSSGTGGYTF
TRBD1	TRBV12-3/TRBV12-4	14	TRBJ2-2	many	TGTGCCAGCAGTTTGCATAACAGGGGCGGGGAGCTGTTTTTT	CASSLHNRGGELFF
TRBD1	TRBV7-2	15	TRBJ2-1	few	TGTGCCAGCAGCAAGGACAGGGGGTCCTACAATGAGCAGTTCTTC	CASSKDRGSYNEQFF
TRBD1	TRBV13	15	TRBJ2-1	-	TGTGCCAGCAGCTTAGCCCAGGGGGCGTACAATGAGCAGTTCTTC	CASSLAQGAYNEQFF
-	TRBV27	15	TRBJ1-3	many	TGTGCCAGCAGTTTAGTCGGGAGCTCTGGAAACACCATATATTTT	CASSLVGSSGNTIYF
TRBD2	TRBV9	16	TRBJ2-1	many	TGTGCCAGCAGCTACGGCCTAGCGGGGGGTTACAATGAGCAGTTCTTC	CASSYGLAGGYNEQFF
TRBD2	TRBV2	15	TRBJ2-2	many	TGTGCCAGCAAGGTTGCGGGAGGTTTCACCGGGGAGCTGTTTTTT	CASKVAGGFTGELFF
-	TRBV6-8	14	TRBJ2-3	-	TGTGCCAGCAGTGGAGGGAGTCCCTCGGGTACGCAGTATTTT	CASSGGSPSGTQYF
TRBD1	TRBV5-1	16	TRBJ1-2	-	TGCGCCAGCAGCTTGGCCGGGACAGGGGCTGACTATGGCTACACCTTC	CASSLAGTGADYGYTF
-	TRBV11-2	12	TRBJ2-7	-	TGTGCCAGCAGCTCCCTCAGCTACGAGCAGTACTTC	CASSSLSYEQYF
TRBD2	TRBV6-2/TRBV6-3	15	TRBJ2-5	-	TGTGCCAGCAGTTTGTCTAGCGGGAGGCGTGAGACCCAGTACTTC	CASSLSSGRRETQYF
TRBD1	TRBV25-1	18	TRBJ2-2	many	TGTGCCAGCAGCGGTATCGGGACAGGGGGCCGAGTCGCCGGGGAGCTGTTTTTT	CASSGIGTGGRVAGELFF
TRBD2	TRBV28	15	TRBJ2-2	-	TGTGCCAGCACCTTGGGCGGGGGGCCTACCGGGGAGCTGTTTTTT	CASTLGGGPTGELFF
-	TRBV20-1	13	TRBJ1-1	-	TGCAGTGCTATTCCGGGGTCGGGCACTGAAGCTTTCTTT	CSAIPGSGTEAFF
-	TRBV29-1	15	TRBJ2-1	many	TGCAGCGTTGAAACGCCCCTTGCGCCCTACAATGAGCAGTTCTTC	CSVETPLAPYNEQFF
TRBD1	TRBV24-1	20	TRBJ2-3	-	TGTGCCACCAGTGATACCCTCGGGACAGAGCCACTTACCGGCACAGATACGCAGTATTTT	CATSDTLGTEPLTGTDTQYF
-	TRBV4-3	13	TRBJ1-1	many	TGCGCCAGCAGCCAAGAGGGCTTGACTGAAGCTTTCTTT	CASSQEGLTEAFF